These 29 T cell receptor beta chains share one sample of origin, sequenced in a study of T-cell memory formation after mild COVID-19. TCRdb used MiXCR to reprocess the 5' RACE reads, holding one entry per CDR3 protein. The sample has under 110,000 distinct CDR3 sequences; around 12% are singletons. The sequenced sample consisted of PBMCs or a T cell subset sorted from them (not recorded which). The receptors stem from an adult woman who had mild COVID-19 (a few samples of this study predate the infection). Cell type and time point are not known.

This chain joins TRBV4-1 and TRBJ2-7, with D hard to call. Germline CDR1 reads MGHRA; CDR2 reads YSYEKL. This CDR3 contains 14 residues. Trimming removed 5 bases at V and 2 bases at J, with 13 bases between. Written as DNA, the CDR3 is TGCGCCAGCAGCAAGGGATCGGAAACCTACGAGCAGTACTTC. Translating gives CASSKGSETYEQYF.

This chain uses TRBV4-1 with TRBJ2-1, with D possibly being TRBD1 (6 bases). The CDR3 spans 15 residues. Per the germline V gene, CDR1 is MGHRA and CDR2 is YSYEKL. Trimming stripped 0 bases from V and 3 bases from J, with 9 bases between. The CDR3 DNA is TGCGCCAGCAGCCAAGATACACAGGGCTACAATGAGCAGTTCTTC. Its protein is CASSQDTQGYNEQFF.

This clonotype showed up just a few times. CDR3 region: CASSLLLPGGTDTQYF. The CDR3 nucleotides are TGCGCCAGCAGCTTGCTCCTACCGGGGGGCACAGATACGCAGTATTTT. This sequence joins TRBV5-1 and TRBJ2-3, with D perhaps matching TRBD2 (6 bases). Germline loops: CDR1 SGHRS, CDR2 YFSETQ. V gave up 1 base and J gave up 1 base, with 13 bases separating them. CDR3 length: 16 amino acids.

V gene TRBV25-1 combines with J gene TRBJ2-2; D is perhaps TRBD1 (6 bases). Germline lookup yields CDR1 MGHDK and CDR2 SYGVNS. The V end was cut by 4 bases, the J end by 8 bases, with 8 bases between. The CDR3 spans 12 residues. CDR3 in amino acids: CASSVTGGELFF. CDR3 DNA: TGTGCCAGCAGTGTTACAGGGGGGGAGCTGTTTTTT.

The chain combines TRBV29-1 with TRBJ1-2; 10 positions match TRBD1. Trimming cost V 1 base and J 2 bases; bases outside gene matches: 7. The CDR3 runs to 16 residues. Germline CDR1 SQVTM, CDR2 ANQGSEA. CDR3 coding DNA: TGCAGCGTTGAAGGCTTTGGGGACAGGGGAAACTATGGCTACACCTTC. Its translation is CSVEGFGDRGNYGYTF.

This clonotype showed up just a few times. The CDR3 DNA reads as TGTGCCAGCAGCTTAGATCTTTTCGGGACATTTTACGAGCAGTACTTC. Translated, it gives CASSLDLFGTFYEQYF. This chain uses TRBV11-2 with TRBJ2-7; tentatively, D is TRBD1 (6 bases). V shed 0 bases and J shed 4 bases, with 16 bases lying between them. The CDR3 consists of 16 residues. Germline V gene data show CDR1 as SGHAT and CDR2 as FQNNGV.

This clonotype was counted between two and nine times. This CDR3 is CASSQDNWRTLINEQFF. The CDR3 DNA sequence: TGTGCCAGCAGCCAAGATAATTGGAGGACCTTGATCAATGAGCAGTTCTTC. V and J are TRBV14 and TRBJ2-1; the D gene is possibly TRBD2 (5 bases). Germline CDR1 SGHDN, CDR2 FVKESK. The CDR3 sequence is 17 residues long. The ends were cut back, 0 bases at V and 6 bases at J, with 18 bases in the middle.

CDR3 amino acids: CASLGGDTEAFF. CDR3 in DNA: TGTGCCAGCCTCGGGGGGGACACTGAAGCTTTCTTT. The chain recombines TRBV5-6 with TRBJ1-1; weak D call: TRBD1 (5 bases). V lost 7 bases and J lost 3, with 10 bases in between. This CDR3 region has 12 residues. Germline values: CDR1 SGHDT, CDR2 YYEEEE.

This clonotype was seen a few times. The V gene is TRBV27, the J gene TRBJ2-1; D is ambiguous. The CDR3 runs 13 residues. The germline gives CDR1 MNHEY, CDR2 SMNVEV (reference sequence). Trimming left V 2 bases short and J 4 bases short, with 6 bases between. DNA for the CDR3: TGTGCCAGCAGTTTAACAGATTACAATGAGCAGTTCTTC. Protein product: CASSLTDYNEQFF.

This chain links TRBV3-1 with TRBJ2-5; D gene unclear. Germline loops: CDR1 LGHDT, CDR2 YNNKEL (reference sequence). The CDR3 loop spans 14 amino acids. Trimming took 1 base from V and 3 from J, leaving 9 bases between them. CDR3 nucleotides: TGTGCCAGCAGCCAAGGTTACGGCGAAGAGACCCAGTACTTC. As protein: CASSQGYGEETQYF.

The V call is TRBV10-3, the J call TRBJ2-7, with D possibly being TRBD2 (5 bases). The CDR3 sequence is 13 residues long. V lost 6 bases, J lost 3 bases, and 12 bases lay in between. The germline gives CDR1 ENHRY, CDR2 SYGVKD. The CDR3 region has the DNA TGTGCCATCAGCGGCGAGGGCGGCTACGAGCAGTACTTC. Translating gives CAISGEGGYEQYF.

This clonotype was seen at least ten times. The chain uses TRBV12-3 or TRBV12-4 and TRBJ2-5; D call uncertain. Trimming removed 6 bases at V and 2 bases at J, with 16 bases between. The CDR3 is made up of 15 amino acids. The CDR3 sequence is CASSPDLGTQETQYF. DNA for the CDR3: TGTGCCAGCAGCCCAGATTTGGGAACTCAAGAGACCCAGTACTTC.

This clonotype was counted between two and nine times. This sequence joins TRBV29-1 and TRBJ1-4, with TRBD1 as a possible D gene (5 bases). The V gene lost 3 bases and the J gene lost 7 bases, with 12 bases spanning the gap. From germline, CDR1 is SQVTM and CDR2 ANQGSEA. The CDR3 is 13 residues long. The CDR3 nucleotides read TGCAGCGTTGATGGGGGGATCGGTGAAAAACTGTTTTTT. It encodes CSVDGGIGEKLFF.

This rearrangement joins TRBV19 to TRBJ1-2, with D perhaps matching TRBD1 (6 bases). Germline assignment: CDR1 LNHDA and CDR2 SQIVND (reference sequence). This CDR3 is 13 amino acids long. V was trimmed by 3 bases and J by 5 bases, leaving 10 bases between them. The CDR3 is CASSIGQPYGYTF. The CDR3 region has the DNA TGTGCCAGTAGTATCGGACAGCCATATGGCTACACCTTC.

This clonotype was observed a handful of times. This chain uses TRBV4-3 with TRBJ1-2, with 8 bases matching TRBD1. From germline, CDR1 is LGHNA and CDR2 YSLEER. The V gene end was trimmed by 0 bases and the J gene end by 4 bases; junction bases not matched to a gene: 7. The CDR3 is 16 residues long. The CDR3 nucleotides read TGCGCCAGCAGCCAAGATATTCAGGGGGCAGTCTATGGCTACACCTTC. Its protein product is CASSQDIQGAVYGYTF.

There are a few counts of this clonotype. CDR3 protein: CSARGTGELFF. The CDR3 region has the DNA TGCAGCGCAAGGGGTACCGGGGAGCTGTTTTTT. The rearrangement uses TRBV29-1 and TRBJ2-2; TRBD1 might be the D (5 bases). Trimming took off 7 bases at V and 5 bases at J, with 8 bases between the two ends. The CDR3 loop spans 11 amino acids. CDR1 is SQVTM, CDR2 ANQGSEA, per germline.

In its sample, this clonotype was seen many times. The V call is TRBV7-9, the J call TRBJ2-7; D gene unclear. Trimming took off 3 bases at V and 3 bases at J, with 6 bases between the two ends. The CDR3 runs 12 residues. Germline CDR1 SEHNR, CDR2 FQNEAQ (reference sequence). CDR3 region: CASSFGNYEQYF. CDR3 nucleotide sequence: TGTGCCAGCAGCTTCGGCAACTACGAGCAGTACTTC.

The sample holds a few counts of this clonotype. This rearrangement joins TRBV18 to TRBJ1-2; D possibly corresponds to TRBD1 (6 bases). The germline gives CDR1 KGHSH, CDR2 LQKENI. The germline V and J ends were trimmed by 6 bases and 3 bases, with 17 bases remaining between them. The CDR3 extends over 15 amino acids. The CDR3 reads CASSTTFQGHYGYTF. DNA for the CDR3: TGTGCCAGCTCTACCACCTTTCAGGGGCACTATGGCTACACCTTC.

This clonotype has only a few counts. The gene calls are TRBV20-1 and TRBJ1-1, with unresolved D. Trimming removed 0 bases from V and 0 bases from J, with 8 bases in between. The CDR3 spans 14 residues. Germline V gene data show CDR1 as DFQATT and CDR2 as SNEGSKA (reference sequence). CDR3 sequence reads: CSARERRMNTEAFF. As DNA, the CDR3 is TGCAGTGCTAGAGAACGCAGGATGAACACTGAAGCTTTCTTT.

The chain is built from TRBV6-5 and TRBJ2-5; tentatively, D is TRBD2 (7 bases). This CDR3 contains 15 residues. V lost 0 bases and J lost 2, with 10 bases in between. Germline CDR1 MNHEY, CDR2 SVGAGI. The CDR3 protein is CASSYSGGPQETQYF. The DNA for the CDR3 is TGTGCCAGCAGTTACTCGGGGGGGCCGCAAGAGACCCAGTACTTC.

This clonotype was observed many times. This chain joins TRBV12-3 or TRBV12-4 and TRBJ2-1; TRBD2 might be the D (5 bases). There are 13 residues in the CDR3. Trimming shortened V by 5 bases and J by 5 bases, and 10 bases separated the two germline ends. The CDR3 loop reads CASSEGVNNEQFF. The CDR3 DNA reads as TGTGCCAGCAGTGAGGGAGTAAACAATGAGCAGTTCTTC.

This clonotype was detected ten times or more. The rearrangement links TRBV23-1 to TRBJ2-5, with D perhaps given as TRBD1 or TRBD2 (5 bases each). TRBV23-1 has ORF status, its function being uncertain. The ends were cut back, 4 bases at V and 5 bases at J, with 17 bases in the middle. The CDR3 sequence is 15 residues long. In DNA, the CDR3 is TGCGCCAGCAGTCGGGGGAAAAGGCTGTTGGAGACCCAGTACTTC. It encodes CASSRGKRLLETQYF.

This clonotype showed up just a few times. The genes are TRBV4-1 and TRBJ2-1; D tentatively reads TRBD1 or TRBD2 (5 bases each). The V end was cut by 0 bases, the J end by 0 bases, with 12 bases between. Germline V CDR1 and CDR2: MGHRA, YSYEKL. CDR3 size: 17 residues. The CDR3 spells CASSQDSARVSYNEQFF. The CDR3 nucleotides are TGCGCCAGCAGCCAAGATAGCGCCAGGGTCTCCTACAATGAGCAGTTCTTC.

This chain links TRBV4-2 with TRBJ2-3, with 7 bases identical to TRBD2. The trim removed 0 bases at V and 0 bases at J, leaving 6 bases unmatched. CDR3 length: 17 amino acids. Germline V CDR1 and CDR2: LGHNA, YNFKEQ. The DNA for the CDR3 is TGTGCCAGCAGCCAAGACCGCCTAGCGGTTAGCACAGATACGCAGTATTTT. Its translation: CASSQDRLAVSTDTQYF.

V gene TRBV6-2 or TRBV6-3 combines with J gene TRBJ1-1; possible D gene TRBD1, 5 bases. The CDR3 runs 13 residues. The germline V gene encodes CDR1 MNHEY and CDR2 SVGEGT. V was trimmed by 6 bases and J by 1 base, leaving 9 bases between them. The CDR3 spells CASSKTGNTEAFF. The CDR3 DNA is TGTGCCAGCAGCAAAACAGGGAACACTGAAGCTTTCTTT.

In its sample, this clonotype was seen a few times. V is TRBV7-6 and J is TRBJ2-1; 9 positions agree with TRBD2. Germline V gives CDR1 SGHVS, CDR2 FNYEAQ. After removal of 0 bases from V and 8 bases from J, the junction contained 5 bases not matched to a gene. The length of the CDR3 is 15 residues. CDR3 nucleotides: TGTGCCAGCAGCTTAGCAAGCGGGAGGATCTATGAGCAGTTCTTC. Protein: CASSLASGRIYEQFF.

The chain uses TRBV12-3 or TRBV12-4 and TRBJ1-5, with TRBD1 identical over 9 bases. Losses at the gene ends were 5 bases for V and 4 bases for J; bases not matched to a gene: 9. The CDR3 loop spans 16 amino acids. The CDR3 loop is CASSADRGHSNQPQHF. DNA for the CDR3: TGTGCCAGCAGTGCGGACAGGGGCCACTCGAATCAGCCCCAGCATTTT.

CDR3 in amino acids: CASSTWWDFAVYEQYF. The CDR3 bases are TGTGCCAGCAGCACTTGGTGGGATTTCGCCGTCTACGAGCAGTACTTC. The chain uses TRBV5-6 and TRBJ2-7; no firm D call. Germline V gene data show CDR1 as SGHDT and CDR2 as YYEEEE. The CDR3 has 16 amino acids. The V end lost 4 bases, the J end lost 3 bases, and 20 bases lay between the germline ends.

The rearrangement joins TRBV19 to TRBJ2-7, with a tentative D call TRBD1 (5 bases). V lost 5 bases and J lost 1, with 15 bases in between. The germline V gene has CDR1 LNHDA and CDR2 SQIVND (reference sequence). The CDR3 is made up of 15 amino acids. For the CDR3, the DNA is TGTGCCAGTAGTCTAGGGGTATACGGATCCTACGAGCAGTACTTC. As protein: CASSLGVYGSYEQYF.